This entry is about one T cell receptor (beta chain). Assay: immunoSEQ multiplex PCR; the TCRdb copy retains only in-frame clones and omits some. The sample lists 230,000 or so clones; approximately 70% were seen once. The data originate from a study of shared clonotypes between healthy human individuals. The length of the CDR3 is 16 residues. V was trimmed by 1 base and J by 4 bases, leaving 16 bases between them. Germline V gives CDR1 MGHRA, CDR2 YSYEKL. Material for sequencing was memory CD4+ T cells sorted from blood. Specified subset: CD45RA-negative fraction. This TCR was sampled from a young man in good health. V is TRBV4-1 and J is TRBJ2-5; weak D call: TRBD2 (6 bases). The CDR3 nucleotides read TGCGCCAGCAGCCAAGGACTAGTTTTAAGTCGAGAGACCCAGTACTTC. Translation: CASSQGLVLSRETQYF.